A selection of T cell receptor beta chains follows, all from one sample in a study of cytomegalovirus exposure and HLA in healthy donors. Generated by immunoSEQ multiplex PCR, the TCRdb table keeps only in-frame clones and is missing some. In all, the sample yields around 70,000 clones. What was sequenced was PBMCs. All receptors come from a female donor in good health and CMV-seropositive. Both conserved end residues are trimmed from each CDR3.

V gene: TRBV5-1
CDR3 protein: ASSLTGAHNQPQH

V gene: TRBV7-9
CDR3 protein: ASSFHFSGGLYNEQF

V gene: TRBV5-4
CDR3 protein: ASSLGAPGGNIQY

V gene: TRBV2
CDR3 protein: ATRPGQGRTTNEKLF

V gene: TRBV18
CDR3 protein: ASSPATGGRSGANVLT

V gene: TRBV6-5
CDR3 protein: ASSYSYGNTEAF

V gene: TRBV6-6
CDR3 protein: ASRFGGEGTYEQY

V gene: TRBV11-3
CDR3 protein: ASSRMTGGGELF

V gene: TRBV19
CDR3 protein: ASIVGQGLWTEAF

V gene: TRBV4-3
CDR3 protein: ASSSHRGTNEKLF

V gene: TRBV27
CDR3 protein: ASSLGTDTQY

V gene: TRBV6-5
CDR3 protein: ASSYGGANYGYT

V gene: TRBV7-6
CDR3 protein: ASSLKEPYEQY

V gene: TRBV5-4
CDR3 protein: ASWAGARGRDTEAF

V gene: TRBV7-6
CDR3 protein: ASSLGASGKLETQY

V gene: TRBV14
CDR3 protein: ASSHRVFYEQY

V gene: TRBV18
CDR3 protein: ASSPGREGRETQY

V gene: TRBV20-1
CDR3 protein: SARELETQY

V gene: TRBV27
CDR3 protein: ASSPRTSSYNEQF

V gene: TRBV6-1
CDR3 protein: ASSDWQGRAQPQH

V gene: TRBV4-2
CDR3 protein: ASSRDRGETQY

V gene: TRBV28
CDR3 protein: ASSRAGVLGETQY

V gene: TRBV7-2
CDR3 protein: ASSLWGAGNQPQH

V gene: TRBV19
CDR3 protein: ASSTSGHSGLYEQY

V gene: TRBV5-1
CDR3 protein: ASSRWTGAETQY

V gene: TRBV2
CDR3 protein: ASTYRVYEQY

V gene: TRBV11-2
CDR3 protein: ASSLGGRGYT

V gene: TRBV5-8
CDR3 protein: ASSLATSGSGWGDTQY

V gene: TRBV4-3
CDR3 protein: ASREAGSGNTIY

V gene: TRBV11-2
CDR3 protein: ASSPRQGSETQY

V gene: TRBV4-1
CDR3 protein: ASSPEREARDEQY

V gene: TRBV2
CDR3 protein: ASSPRIDRTAF

V gene: TRBV6-5
CDR3 protein: ASSYTGGTNEKLF

V gene: TRBV4-3
CDR3 protein: ASSQDRLALNEQF

V gene: TRBV4-2
CDR3 protein: ASSQEPSGGADEQF

V gene: TRBV29-1
CDR3 protein: SVTSGKTYEQY

V gene: TRBV6-5
CDR3 protein: ASSYSGRDYGYT

V gene: TRBV6-1
CDR3 protein: ASSHLLSYNSPLH

V gene: TRBV18
CDR3 protein: ASSPPLRQNTEAF

V gene: TRBV7-9
CDR3 protein: ATPLLPNKGRGYT

V gene: TRBV5-1
CDR3 protein: ASSWARPTDTQY

V gene: TRBV6-6
CDR3 protein: ASSPLRGSVYGYT

V gene: TRBV11-3
CDR3 protein: ASSLGEVSPNTEAF

V gene: TRBV29-1
CDR3 protein: SASGQGLDIQY

V gene: TRBV5-1
CDR3 protein: ASSLGDTRFTDTQY

V gene: TRBV6-5
CDR3 protein: ASSYSGGSEQF

V gene: TRBV19
CDR3 protein: ASTGTSGNNEQF

V gene: TRBV19
CDR3 protein: ASSAGLNQPQH

V gene: TRBV6-5
CDR3 protein: ASSYWLADYNEQF

V gene: TRBV4-3
CDR3 protein: ASSQETLFGIAF

V gene: TRBV5-1
CDR3 protein: ASSFEHLSGSPLH